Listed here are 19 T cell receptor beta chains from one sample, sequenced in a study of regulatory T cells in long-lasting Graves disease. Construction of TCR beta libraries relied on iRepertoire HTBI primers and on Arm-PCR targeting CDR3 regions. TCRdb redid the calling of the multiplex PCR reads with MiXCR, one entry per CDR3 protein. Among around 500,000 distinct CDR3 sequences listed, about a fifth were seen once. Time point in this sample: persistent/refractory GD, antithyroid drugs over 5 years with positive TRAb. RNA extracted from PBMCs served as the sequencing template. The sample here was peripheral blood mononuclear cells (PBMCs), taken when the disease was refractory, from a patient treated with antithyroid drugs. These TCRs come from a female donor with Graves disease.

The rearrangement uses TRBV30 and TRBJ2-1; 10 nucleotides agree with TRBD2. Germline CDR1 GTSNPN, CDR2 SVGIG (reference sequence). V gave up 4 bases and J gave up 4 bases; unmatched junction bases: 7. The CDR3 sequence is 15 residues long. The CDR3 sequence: CAWNQGTSAYNEQFF. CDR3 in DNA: TGTGCCTGGAATCAAGGGACTAGCGCATACAATGAGCAGTTCTTC.

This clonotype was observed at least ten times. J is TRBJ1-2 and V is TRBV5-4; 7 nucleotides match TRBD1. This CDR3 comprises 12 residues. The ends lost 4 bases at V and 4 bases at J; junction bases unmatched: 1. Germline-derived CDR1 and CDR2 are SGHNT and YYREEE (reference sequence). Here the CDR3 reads CASSRDSYGYTF. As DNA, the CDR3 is TGTGCCAGCAGCCGGGACAGCTATGGCTACACCTTC.

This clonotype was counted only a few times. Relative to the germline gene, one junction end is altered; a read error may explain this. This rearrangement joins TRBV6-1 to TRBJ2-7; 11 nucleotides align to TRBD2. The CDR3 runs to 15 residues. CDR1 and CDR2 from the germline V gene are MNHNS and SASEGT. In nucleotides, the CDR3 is TGTGCCAGCAGTCCCGGGACTAGCGGCTCCTACGAGCAGTGCTTC. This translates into CASSPGTSGSYEQCF.

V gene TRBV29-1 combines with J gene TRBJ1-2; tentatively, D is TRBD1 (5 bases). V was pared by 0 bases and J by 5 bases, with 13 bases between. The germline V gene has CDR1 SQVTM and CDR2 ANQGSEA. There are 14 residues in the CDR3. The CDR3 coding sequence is TGCAGCGTTGAAGATCCCGGACAAGGGTATGGCTACACCTTC. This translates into CSVEDPGQGYGYTF.

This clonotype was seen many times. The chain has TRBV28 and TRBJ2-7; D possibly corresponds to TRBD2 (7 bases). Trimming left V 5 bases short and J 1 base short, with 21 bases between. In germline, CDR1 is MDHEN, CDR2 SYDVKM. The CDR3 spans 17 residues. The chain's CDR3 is CASSTIGAGAPSYEQYF. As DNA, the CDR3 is TGTGCCAGCAGTACAATAGGGGCGGGGGCTCCATCCTACGAGCAGTACTTC.

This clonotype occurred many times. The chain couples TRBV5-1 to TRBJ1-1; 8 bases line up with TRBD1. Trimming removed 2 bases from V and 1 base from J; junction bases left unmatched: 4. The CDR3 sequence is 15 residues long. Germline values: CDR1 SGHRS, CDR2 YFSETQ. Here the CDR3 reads CASSFTGTGNTEAFF. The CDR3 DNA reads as TGCGCCAGCAGCTTTACGGGGACAGGGAACACTGAAGCTTTCTTT. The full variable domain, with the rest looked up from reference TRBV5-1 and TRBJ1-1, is KAGVTQTPRYLIKTRGQQVTLSCSPISGHRSVSWYQQTPGQGLQFLFEYFSETQRNKGNFPGRFSGRQFSNSRSEMNVSTLELGDSALYLCASSFTGTGNTEAFFGQGTRLTVV.

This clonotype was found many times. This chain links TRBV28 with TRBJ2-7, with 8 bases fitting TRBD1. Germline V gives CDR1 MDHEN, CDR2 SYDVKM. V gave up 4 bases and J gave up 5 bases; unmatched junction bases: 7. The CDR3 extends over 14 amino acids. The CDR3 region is CASSSRTGSDEQYF. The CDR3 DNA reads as TGTGCCAGCAGTTCAAGGACAGGGAGCGACGAGCAGTACTTC.

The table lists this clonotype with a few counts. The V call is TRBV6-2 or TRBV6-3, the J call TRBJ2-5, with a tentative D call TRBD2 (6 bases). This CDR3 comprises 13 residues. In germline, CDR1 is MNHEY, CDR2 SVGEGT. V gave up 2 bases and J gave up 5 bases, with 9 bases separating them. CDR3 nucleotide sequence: TGTGCCAGCAGTTACGCGGGAAAGGAGACCCAGTACTTC. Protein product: CASSYAGKETQYF.

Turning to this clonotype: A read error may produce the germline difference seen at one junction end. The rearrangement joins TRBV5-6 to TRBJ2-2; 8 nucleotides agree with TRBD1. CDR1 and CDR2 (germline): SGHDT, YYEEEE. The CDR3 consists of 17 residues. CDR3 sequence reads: CARSLTRTGRNTGELFF. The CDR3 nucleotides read TGTGCCCGCAGCTTGACTCGGACAGGGCGGAACACCGGGGAGCTGTTTTTT.

The CDR3 loop reads CASSLDRGGLYEQYF. Written as DNA, the CDR3 is TGTGCCAGCAGCCTAGACCGGGGCGGGCTCTACGAGCAGTACTTC. The rearrangement joins TRBV7-9 to TRBJ2-7, with D perhaps TRBD1 or TRBD2 (5 bases each). The germline CDR1 and CDR2 sequences are SEHNR and FQNEAQ (reference sequence). V lost 5 bases, J lost 3 bases, and 17 bases lay in between. The CDR3 totals 15 residues.

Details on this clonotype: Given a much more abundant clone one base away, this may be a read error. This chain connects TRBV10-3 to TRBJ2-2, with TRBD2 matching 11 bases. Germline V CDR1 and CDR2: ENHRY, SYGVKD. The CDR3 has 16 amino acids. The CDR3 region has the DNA TGTGCCATCAGTGAGCCTAGCGGGAGGAGCACCGGGGAGCTGCTTTTT. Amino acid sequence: CAISEPSGRSTGELLF.

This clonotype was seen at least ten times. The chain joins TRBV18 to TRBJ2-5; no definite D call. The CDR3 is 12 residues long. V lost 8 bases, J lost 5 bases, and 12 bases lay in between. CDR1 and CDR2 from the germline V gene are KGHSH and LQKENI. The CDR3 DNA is TGTGCCAGCAGCCCCTCCTGGGAGACCCAGTACTTC. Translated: CASSPSWETQYF.

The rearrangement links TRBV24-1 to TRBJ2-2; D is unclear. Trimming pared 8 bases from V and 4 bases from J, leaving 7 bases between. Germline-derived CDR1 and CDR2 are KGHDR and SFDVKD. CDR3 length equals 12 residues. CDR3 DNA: TGTGCCACCACGGGCTTCACCGGGGAGCTGTTTTTT. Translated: CATTGFTGELFF.

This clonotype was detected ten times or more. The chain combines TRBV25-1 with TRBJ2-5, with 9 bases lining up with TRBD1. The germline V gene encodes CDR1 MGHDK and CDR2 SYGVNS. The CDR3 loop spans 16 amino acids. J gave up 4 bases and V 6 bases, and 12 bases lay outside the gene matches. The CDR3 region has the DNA TGTGCCAGCAGCAAAAGGTGGGGACAGGGAGGAGAGACCCAGTACTTC. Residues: CASSKRWGQGGETQYF.

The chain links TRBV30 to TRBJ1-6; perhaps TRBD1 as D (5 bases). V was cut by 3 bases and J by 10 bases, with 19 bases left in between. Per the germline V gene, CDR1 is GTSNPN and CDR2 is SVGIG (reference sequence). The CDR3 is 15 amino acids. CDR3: CAWSVTRGPRSPLHF. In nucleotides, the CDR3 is TGTGCCTGGAGCGTTACCCGGGGCCCCCGGTCACCCCTCCACTTT.

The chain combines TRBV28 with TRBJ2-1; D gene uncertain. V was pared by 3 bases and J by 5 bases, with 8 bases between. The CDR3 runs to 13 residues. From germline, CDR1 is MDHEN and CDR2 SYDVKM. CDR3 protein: CASSFRVDNEQFF. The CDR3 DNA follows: TGTGCCAGCAGTTTCCGGGTCGACAATGAGCAGTTCTTC.

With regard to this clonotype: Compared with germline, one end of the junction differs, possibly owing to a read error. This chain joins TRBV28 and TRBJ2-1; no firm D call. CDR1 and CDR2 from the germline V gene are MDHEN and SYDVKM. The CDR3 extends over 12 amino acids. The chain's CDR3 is CASSSSLASVIF. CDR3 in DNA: TGTGCCAGCAGTTCTTCTCTTGCGTCTGTCATCTTC.

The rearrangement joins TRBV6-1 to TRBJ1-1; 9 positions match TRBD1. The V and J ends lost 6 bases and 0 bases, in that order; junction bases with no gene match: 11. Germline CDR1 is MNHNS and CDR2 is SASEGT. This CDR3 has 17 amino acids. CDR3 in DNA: TGTGCCAGCAGGCCGGGACAGGGCCAATCCATGAACACTGAAGCTTTCTTT. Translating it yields CASRPGQGQSMNTEAFF.

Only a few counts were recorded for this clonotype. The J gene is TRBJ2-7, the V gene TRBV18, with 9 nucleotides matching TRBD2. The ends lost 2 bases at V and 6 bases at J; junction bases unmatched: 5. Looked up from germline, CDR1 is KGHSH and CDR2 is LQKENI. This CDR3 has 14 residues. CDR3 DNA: TGTGCCAGCTCACCAAGAGCGGGAGGTGTCGAGCAGTACTTC. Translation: CASSPRAGGVEQYF.